This T cell receptor beta chain was profiled in a study of shared clonotypes between healthy human individuals. Study-wide context: The plates for each donor numbered three CD4 naive, three CD4 memory, two CD8 naive and one CD8 memory. Study-level findings and limits: For sorted subsets, rarefaction showed incomplete sequencing despite large depth.

Worth noting for this clone: Its antigen remains unknown.

Trimming took 6 bases from V and 0 from J; bases not matched to a gene: 2. CDR3 length: 14 amino acids. The V gene's germline CDR1 is MNHEY and CDR2 SMNVEV (reference sequence). The repertoire was sequenced with immunoSEQ multiplex PCR; TCRdb's copy has only in-frame clones and lacks some. The top ten hold roughly 22% of the sample, which has almost 700,000 clones, 92% seen once. Naive CD8 cells lacked CD45RO and underwent positive selection for CCR7, leaving out terminally differentiated effector memory CD45RA+ cells. The study drew its donors from healthy HIV-negative adults without recent acute infections or vaccinations.

The rearrangement joins TRBV27 to TRBJ2-5; 9 bases align to TRBD2. The sequence was obtained from a man aged 25 to 40 in good health. Material for sequencing was naive CD8+ T cells sorted from blood. CDR3 amino acids: CASRLAGDQETQYF. The CDR3 DNA reads TGTGCCAGCAGGTTAGCGGGAGACCAAGAGACCCAGTACTTC.